These T cell receptor beta chains were read from a single sample in a study of cytomegalovirus exposure and HLA in healthy donors. Some clones are missing from TCRdb's copy, which holds only in-frame ones; the method was immunoSEQ multiplex PCR. This sample has over 200,000 clones, with about 81% found just once. Sequencing used PBMCs. The source is a woman aged 40 to 50 in good health and CMV-seropositive. Each CDR3 is given with its conserved first and last residue. The order of the fields is CDR3 DNA, CDR3 protein, J gene, clone size, D gene, CDR3 length, V gene. D genes are given only for firm matches. Clone size is given for some rows only: seen once, a few or many times, or a class if the clone is expanded.

CDR3nt: TGTGCCAGCAGCTTGGACAGTCACCAAGAGACCCAGTACTTC; CDR3aa: CASSLDSHQETQYF; j_gene: TRBJ2-5; abundance: NA; d_gene: NA; len: 14; v_gene: TRBV7-2
CDR3nt: TGTGCCAGCAGCCGGGACTTCATCACCGGGGAGCTGTTTTTT; CDR3aa: CASSRDFITGELFF; j_gene: TRBJ2-2; abundance: NA; d_gene: NA; len: 14; v_gene: TRBV4-2
CDR3nt: TGTGCCAGAAGCATAGGGGTGACCTCTGGAAACACCATATATTTT; CDR3aa: CARSIGVTSGNTIYF; j_gene: TRBJ1-3; abundance: NA; d_gene: NA; len: 15; v_gene: TRBV5-3
CDR3nt: TGTGCCTGGGCGGGGTCAGAGACCCAGTACTTC; CDR3aa: CAWAGSETQYF; j_gene: TRBJ2-5; abundance: once; d_gene: NA; len: 11; v_gene: TRBV30
CDR3nt: TGTGCCAGCAGGGAAGGGGGTAGCAATCAGCCCCAGCATTTT; CDR3aa: CASREGGSNQPQHF; j_gene: TRBJ1-5; abundance: once; d_gene: NA; len: 14; v_gene: TRBV6-6
CDR3nt: TGTGCCAGCAGTTATCGCGCCGGACACACCTACGAGCAGTACTTC; CDR3aa: CASSYRAGHTYEQYF; j_gene: TRBJ2-7; abundance: NA; d_gene: NA; len: 15; v_gene: TRBV7-9
CDR3nt: TGTGCCAGCAGCCTGGGGCAGGGTAGAGGCTACACCTTC; CDR3aa: CASSLGQGRGYTF; j_gene: TRBJ1-2; abundance: NA; d_gene: NA; len: 13; v_gene: TRBV7-2
CDR3nt: TGTGCCAGCAGCGTAGACGCGGGGGGGCCTAATGAGCAGTTCTTC; CDR3aa: CASSVDAGGPNEQFF; j_gene: TRBJ2-1; abundance: NA; d_gene: TRBD2; len: 15; v_gene: TRBV9
CDR3nt: TGTGCCAGCAGCGAAAGGACTAGAAACAATGAGCAGTTCTTC; CDR3aa: CASSERTRNNEQFF; j_gene: TRBJ2-1; abundance: NA; d_gene: TRBD2; len: 14; v_gene: TRBV6-5
CDR3nt: TGCAGCGTGATCAGGGGGCTAGCTAATGAAAAACTGTTTTTT; CDR3aa: CSVIRGLANEKLFF; j_gene: TRBJ1-4; abundance: NA; d_gene: TRBD1; len: 14; v_gene: TRBV29-1
CDR3nt: TGCGCCAGCAGCCCCCGATTCTTAGAGGAGCCCCAGCATTTT; CDR3aa: CASSPRFLEEPQHF; j_gene: TRBJ1-5; abundance: NA; d_gene: NA; len: 14; v_gene: TRBV4-1
CDR3nt: TGTGCCAGCAGTTACGAGGCGGGAGGGTCCACAGATACGCAGTATTTT; CDR3aa: CASSYEAGGSTDTQYF; j_gene: TRBJ2-3; abundance: NA; d_gene: TRBD2; len: 16; v_gene: TRBV6-5
CDR3nt: TGTGCCAGCAGCTTGGTTGGAGGGGACGAGCAGTACTTC; CDR3aa: CASSLVGGDEQYF; j_gene: TRBJ2-7; abundance: NA; d_gene: NA; len: 13; v_gene: TRBV5-6
CDR3nt: TGTGCCAGCAGCCGGGGGACAGGGCATGGCTACACCTTC; CDR3aa: CASSRGTGHGYTF; j_gene: TRBJ1-2; abundance: NA; d_gene: TRBD1; len: 13; v_gene: TRBV6-5
CDR3nt: TGTGCCAGCAGTTTACGGGGAGGAGGCAATCAGCCCCAGCATTTT; CDR3aa: CASSLRGGGNQPQHF; j_gene: TRBJ1-5; abundance: NA; d_gene: NA; len: 15; v_gene: TRBV28
CDR3nt: TGCAGCGCAGCCGGGACAGCGCGAACTGAAGCTTTCTTT; CDR3aa: CSAAGTARTEAFF; j_gene: TRBJ1-1; abundance: NA; d_gene: TRBD1; len: 13; v_gene: TRBV29-1
CDR3nt: TGCGCCAGCAGTGGGGGGGGGAAGGGGAACACTGAAGCTTTCTTT; CDR3aa: CASSGGGKGNTEAFF; j_gene: TRBJ1-1; abundance: NA; d_gene: NA; len: 15; v_gene: TRBV5-1
CDR3nt: TGTGCCAGCAGCTTAAATTGGTCCGGGACACCCTCCTACGAGCAGTACTTC; CDR3aa: CASSLNWSGTPSYEQYF; j_gene: TRBJ2-7; abundance: NA; d_gene: NA; len: 17; v_gene: TRBV7-3
CDR3nt: TGCGCCAGCAGCCAACGACAGGTAGCCAAAAACATTCAGTACTTC; CDR3aa: CASSQRQVAKNIQYF; j_gene: TRBJ2-4; abundance: NA; d_gene: NA; len: 15; v_gene: TRBV4-3
CDR3nt: TGTGCCAGCTCACCACCCGGGACAGGGAAAAATGAGCAGTTCTTC; CDR3aa: CASSPPGTGKNEQFF; j_gene: TRBJ2-1; abundance: NA; d_gene: TRBD1; len: 15; v_gene: TRBV18
CDR3nt: TGCGCCAGCAGCTTGTTATCAGGAGGCAGCTCCTACGAGCAGTACTTC; CDR3aa: CASSLLSGGSSYEQYF; j_gene: TRBJ2-7; abundance: NA; d_gene: NA; len: 16; v_gene: TRBV5-1
CDR3nt: TGTGCCAGCAGCCAAGAGCCTGCGGGGGCAATAGGGGATACGCAGTATTTT; CDR3aa: CASSQEPAGAIGDTQYF; j_gene: TRBJ2-3; abundance: NA; d_gene: NA; len: 17; v_gene: TRBV4-2
CDR3nt: TGCGCCAGCAGCTTGGAGGGAAAGAGGGCAGATACGCAGTATTTT; CDR3aa: CASSLEGKRADTQYF; j_gene: TRBJ2-3; abundance: NA; d_gene: NA; len: 15; v_gene: TRBV5-1
CDR3nt: TGTGCCAGCAGTCGACAGGGGGCAGGGAGTGAAGCTTTCTTT; CDR3aa: CASSRQGAGSEAFF; j_gene: TRBJ1-1; abundance: few; d_gene: TRBD1; len: 14; v_gene: TRBV6-5
CDR3nt: TGTGCTTCTTCCGAGACAGAGAACACTGGAGCTTTCTTT; CDR3aa: CASSETENTGAFF; j_gene: TRBJ1-1; abundance: NA; d_gene: NA; len: 13; v_gene: TRBV30
CDR3nt: TGTGCCAGCAGTTTACGAGGGCTCAGGGGCGAGCAGTACTTC; CDR3aa: CASSLRGLRGEQYF; j_gene: TRBJ2-7; abundance: NA; d_gene: NA; len: 14; v_gene: TRBV27
CDR3nt: TGTGCCATCCGAGAGGGGGCTAGCGGGGGGCCAGACCCAGATACGCAGTATTTT; CDR3aa: CAIREGASGGPDPDTQYF; j_gene: TRBJ2-3; abundance: NA; d_gene: TRBD2; len: 18; v_gene: TRBV10-3
CDR3nt: TGTGCCAGCAGCTTGAACGCGGGCCAGCCCCAGCATTTT; CDR3aa: CASSLNAGQPQHF; j_gene: TRBJ1-5; abundance: NA; d_gene: NA; len: 13; v_gene: TRBV5-6
CDR3nt: TGTGCCAGCAGCTTAGAGGTTCTAGCGGGACTCACCGGGGAGCTGTTTTTT; CDR3aa: CASSLEVLAGLTGELFF; j_gene: TRBJ2-2; abundance: NA; d_gene: TRBD2; len: 17; v_gene: TRBV7-2
CDR3nt: TGTGCCATCAGTGAGGGCAGGGGGAGAGAGACCCAGTACTTC; CDR3aa: CAISEGRGRETQYF; j_gene: TRBJ2-5; abundance: NA; d_gene: TRBD1; len: 14; v_gene: TRBV10-3
CDR3nt: TGCAGCGTTCGGCTGCAGGGAGGCACCTATAATTCACCCCTCCACTTT; CDR3aa: CSVRLQGGTYNSPLHF; j_gene: TRBJ1-6; abundance: few; d_gene: NA; len: 16; v_gene: TRBV29-1
CDR3nt: TGTGCCAGCAGCTTTAGACAGGGGGCGACCACTGAAGCTTTCTTT; CDR3aa: CASSFRQGATTEAFF; j_gene: TRBJ1-1; abundance: NA; d_gene: TRBD1; len: 15; v_gene: TRBV11-2
CDR3nt: TGTGCCAGCAGCCGGGACAGGGACTACAATGAGCAGTTCTTC; CDR3aa: CASSRDRDYNEQFF; j_gene: TRBJ2-1; abundance: NA; d_gene: TRBD1; len: 14; v_gene: TRBV6-5
CDR3nt: TGTGCCACCAGCAGAGGGGGACAAGCTGAAGCTTTCTTT; CDR3aa: CATSRGGQAEAFF; j_gene: TRBJ1-1; abundance: NA; d_gene: NA; len: 13; v_gene: TRBV15
CDR3nt: TGTGCCAGCAGCTTAGTGGGTCTAGCGGCGAACACCGGGGAGCTGTTTTTT; CDR3aa: CASSLVGLAANTGELFF; j_gene: TRBJ2-2; abundance: NA; d_gene: TRBD2; len: 17; v_gene: TRBV13
CDR3nt: TGTGCCAGCATCATTGACAGCTCTGGAAACACCATATATTTT; CDR3aa: CASIIDSSGNTIYF; j_gene: TRBJ1-3; abundance: few; d_gene: NA; len: 14; v_gene: TRBV2
CDR3nt: TGCAGCGGTGGACAGGGTCCGGAAGCTTTCTTT; CDR3aa: CSGGQGPEAFF; j_gene: TRBJ1-1; abundance: NA; d_gene: TRBD1; len: 11; v_gene: TRBV29-1
CDR3nt: TGTGCCTGGAGTGATAGCGGGTTAGGGAACATTCAGTACTTC; CDR3aa: CAWSDSGLGNIQYF; j_gene: TRBJ2-4; abundance: NA; d_gene: TRBD2; len: 14; v_gene: TRBV30
CDR3nt: TGTGCCAGCAGTTACTTCTACCACACTGAAGCTTTCTTT; CDR3aa: CASSYFYHTEAFF; j_gene: TRBJ1-1; abundance: NA; d_gene: NA; len: 13; v_gene: TRBV6-6
CDR3nt: TGTGCCAGCAGCCCGGGGCTACGGGCCCCAGGGGAGGAGCAGTTCTTC; CDR3aa: CASSPGLRAPGEEQFF; j_gene: TRBJ2-1; abundance: NA; d_gene: NA; len: 16; v_gene: TRBV7-2
CDR3nt: TGTGCCAGCAGTTGGGGGACAGGGGGCTTGCCCTACGAGCAGTACTTC; CDR3aa: CASSWGTGGLPYEQYF; j_gene: TRBJ2-7; abundance: NA; d_gene: TRBD1; len: 16; v_gene: TRBV28
CDR3nt: TGTGCCAGCAGACTAGCGAGCTCCTACAATGAGCAGTTCTTC; CDR3aa: CASRLASSYNEQFF; j_gene: TRBJ2-1; abundance: NA; d_gene: TRBD2; len: 14; v_gene: TRBV11-3
CDR3nt: TGTGCCAGCAGCGTCCGGGGTCAGATGAACACTGAAGCTTTCTTT; CDR3aa: CASSVRGQMNTEAFF; j_gene: TRBJ1-1; abundance: once; d_gene: NA; len: 15; v_gene: TRBV7-2
CDR3nt: TGTGCCAGCAGTCCTACAGGGGTCACTGAAGCTTTCTTT; CDR3aa: CASSPTGVTEAFF; j_gene: TRBJ1-1; abundance: few; d_gene: TRBD1; len: 13; v_gene: TRBV4-2
CDR3nt: TGTGCCAGCAGTGAAACCAGGGGGAGGAGTACGCAGTATTTT; CDR3aa: CASSETRGRSTQYF; j_gene: TRBJ2-3; abundance: NA; d_gene: NA; len: 14; v_gene: TRBV6-4
CDR3nt: TGTGCCAGCGCCAGGGACTTCCCCCCCTACGAGCAGTACTTC; CDR3aa: CASARDFPPYEQYF; j_gene: TRBJ2-7; abundance: NA; d_gene: NA; len: 14; v_gene: TRBV25-1
CDR3nt: TGTGCCAGCAGTGACAGGGCGTATGGCTACACCTTC; CDR3aa: CASSDRAYGYTF; j_gene: TRBJ1-2; abundance: NA; d_gene: TRBD1; len: 12; v_gene: TRBV6-6
CDR3nt: TGTGCCAGCAGCTTTCTAAGCGGGAGGGCCCTCAATGAGCAGTTCTTC; CDR3aa: CASSFLSGRALNEQFF; j_gene: TRBJ2-1; abundance: few; d_gene: TRBD2; len: 16; v_gene: TRBV11-2
CDR3nt: TGTGCTAGCAGCTTCGACAGGGTAGAGACCCAGTACTTC; CDR3aa: CASSFDRVETQYF; j_gene: TRBJ2-5; abundance: NA; d_gene: TRBD1; len: 13; v_gene: TRBV7-7
CDR3nt: TGTGCCAGCAGCTTCGGCCGGGACAGGGTCCACGAGCAGTACTTC; CDR3aa: CASSFGRDRVHEQYF; j_gene: TRBJ2-7; abundance: NA; d_gene: TRBD1; len: 15; v_gene: TRBV9
CDR3nt: TGCGCCAGCAGCTACCCGGGACAGGGAGTCACTGAAGCTTTCTTT; CDR3aa: CASSYPGQGVTEAFF; j_gene: TRBJ1-1; abundance: NA; d_gene: TRBD1; len: 15; v_gene: TRBV4-1